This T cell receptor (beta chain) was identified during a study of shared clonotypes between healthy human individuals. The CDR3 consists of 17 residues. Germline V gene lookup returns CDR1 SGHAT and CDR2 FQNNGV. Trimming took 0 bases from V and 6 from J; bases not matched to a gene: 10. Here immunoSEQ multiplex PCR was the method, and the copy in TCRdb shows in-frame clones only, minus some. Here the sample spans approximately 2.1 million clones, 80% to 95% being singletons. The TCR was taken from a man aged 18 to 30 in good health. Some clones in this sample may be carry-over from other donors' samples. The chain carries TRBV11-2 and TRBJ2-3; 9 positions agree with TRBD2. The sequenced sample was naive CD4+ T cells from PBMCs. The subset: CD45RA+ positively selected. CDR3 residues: CASSLDRGSGRSDTQYF. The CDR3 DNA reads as TGTGCCAGCAGCTTAGATCGGGGTAGCGGGAGATCTGATACGCAGTATTTT. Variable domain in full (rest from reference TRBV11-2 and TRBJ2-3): EAGVAQSPRYKIIEKRQSVAFWCNPISGHATLYWYQQILGQGPKLLIQFQNNGVVDDSQLPKDRFSAERLKGVDSTLKIQPAKLEDSAVYLCASSLDRGSGRSDTQYFGPGTRLTVL.